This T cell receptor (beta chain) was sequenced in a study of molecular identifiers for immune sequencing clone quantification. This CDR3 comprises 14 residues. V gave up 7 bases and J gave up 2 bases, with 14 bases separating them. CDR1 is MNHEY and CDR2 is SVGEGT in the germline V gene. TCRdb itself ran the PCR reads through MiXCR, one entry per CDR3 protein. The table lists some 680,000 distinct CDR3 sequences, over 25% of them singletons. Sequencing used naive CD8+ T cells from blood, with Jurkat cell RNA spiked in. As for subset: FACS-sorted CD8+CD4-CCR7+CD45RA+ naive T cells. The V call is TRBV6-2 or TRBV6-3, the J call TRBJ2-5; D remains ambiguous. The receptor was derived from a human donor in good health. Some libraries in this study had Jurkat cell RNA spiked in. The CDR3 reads CASMRIGIQETQYF. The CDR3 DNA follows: TGTGCCAGCATGAGAATTGGGATACAAGAGACCCAGTACTTC.